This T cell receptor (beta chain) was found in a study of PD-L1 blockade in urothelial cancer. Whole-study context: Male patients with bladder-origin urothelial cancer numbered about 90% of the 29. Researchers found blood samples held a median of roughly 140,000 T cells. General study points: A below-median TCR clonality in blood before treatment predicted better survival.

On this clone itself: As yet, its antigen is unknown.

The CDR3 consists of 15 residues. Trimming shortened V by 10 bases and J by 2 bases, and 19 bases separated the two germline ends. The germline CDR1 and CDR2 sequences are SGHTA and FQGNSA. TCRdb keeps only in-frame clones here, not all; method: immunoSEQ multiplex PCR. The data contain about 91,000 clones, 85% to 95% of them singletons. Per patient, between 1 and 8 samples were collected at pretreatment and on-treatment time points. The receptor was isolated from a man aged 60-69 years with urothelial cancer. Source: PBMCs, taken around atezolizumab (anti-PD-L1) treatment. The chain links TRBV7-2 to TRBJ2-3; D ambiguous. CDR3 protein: CATTPEILNTDTQYF. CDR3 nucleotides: TGTGCCACCACGCCCGAGATCTTAAACACAGATACGCAGTATTTT.